This record looks at one T cell receptor (beta chain) sequence and its context. Losses at the gene ends were 4 bases for V and 7 bases for J; bases not matched to a gene: 5. The V gene's germline CDR1 is SNHLY and CDR2 FYNNEI. The CDR3 has 14 amino acids. Here immunoSEQ multiplex PCR was the method, and the copy in TCRdb shows in-frame clones only, minus some. The sample consists of roughly 17,000 clones, approximately 86% of them appearing once. The sample originates from a study of PD-L1 blockade in urothelial cancer. Study-level background: Males with bladder-origin urothelial cancer made up about nine tenths of the roughly 29 patients. Patients had been given 0 to 3 earlier chemotherapy regimens. Blood was tested 3 weeks (second dose) and 6 weeks into treatment. T cells numbered a median of 141,255 in the blood samples.

This rearrangement joins TRBV2 to TRBJ1-5, with 9 bases aligning to TRBD1. Sequencing used PBMCs, obtained around atezolizumab (anti-PD-L1) treatment. This TCR was recovered from a man in his forties or fifties with urothelial cancer. The CDR3 is CASSGETGGQPQHF. The CDR3 nucleotides read TGTGCCAGCAGTGGGGAGACAGGGGGACAGCCCCAGCATTTT.